This TCR beta chain was sequenced in a study of cytomegalovirus exposure and HLA in healthy donors. This clone was recorded once. Its matching antigen is unknown. Study outcomes and limitations: TCR beta V- and J-gene trimming, according to a later analysis, was linked to a missense DCLRE1C variant. Many donors carried some public TCRs, although rarity characterized most TCR sequences. CMV serostatus was the sole immune exposure information available.

From germline, CDR1 is SGHVS and CDR2 FNYEAQ. This CDR3 has 17 residues. V gave up 5 bases and J gave up 5 bases; unmatched junction bases: 10. PCR employed 60 Vbeta and 13 Jbeta primers. Sequencing used immunoSEQ multiplex PCR; TCRdb keeps in-frame clones, though not all of them. The repertoire includes 100,000 to 150,000 clones, around 77% of them detected once, and around 5.5% sits in the top ten. The chain couples TRBV7-6 to TRBJ2-2; 11 bases align to TRBD1. This receptor was obtained from a man between 18 and 35 years old in good health and CMV-seropositive. The sequencing sample was made of PBMCs. This CDR3 reads CASSPSWTGGKTGELFF. CDR3 DNA sequence: TGTGCCAGCAGCCCAAGCTGGACAGGGGGCAAAACCGGGGAGCTGTTTTTT.